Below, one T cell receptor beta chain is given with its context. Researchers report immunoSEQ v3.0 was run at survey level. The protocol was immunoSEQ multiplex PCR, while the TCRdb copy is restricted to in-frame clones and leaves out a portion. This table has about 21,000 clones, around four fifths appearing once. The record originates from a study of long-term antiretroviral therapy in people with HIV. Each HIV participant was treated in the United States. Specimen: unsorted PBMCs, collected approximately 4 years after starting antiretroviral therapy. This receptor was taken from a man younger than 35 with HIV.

The CDR3 sequence is CARWRVFSAANEKLFF. CDR3 DNA: TGTGCCAGATGGAGGGTCTTTTCCGCCGCTAATGAAAAACTGTTTTTT. This sequence joins TRBV19 and TRBJ1-4; D is uncertain. This CDR3 comprises 16 residues. CDR1 and CDR2 from the germline V gene are LNHDA and SQIVND (reference sequence). V was shortened by 9 bases and J by 3 bases, with 20 bases between the two germline ends.